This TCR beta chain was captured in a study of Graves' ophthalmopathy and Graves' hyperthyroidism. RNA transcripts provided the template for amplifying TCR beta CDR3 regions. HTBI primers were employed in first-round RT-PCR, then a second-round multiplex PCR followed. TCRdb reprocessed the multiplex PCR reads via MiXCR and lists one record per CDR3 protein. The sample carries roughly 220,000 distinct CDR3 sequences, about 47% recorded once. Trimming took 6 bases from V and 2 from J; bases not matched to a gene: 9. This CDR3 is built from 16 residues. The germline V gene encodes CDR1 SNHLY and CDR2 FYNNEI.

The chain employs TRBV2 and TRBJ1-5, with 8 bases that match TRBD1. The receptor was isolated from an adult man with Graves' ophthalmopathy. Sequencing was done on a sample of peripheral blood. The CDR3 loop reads CASRGGQGSGNQPQHF. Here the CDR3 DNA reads TGTGCCAGCAGGGGAGGACAGGGATCGGGCAATCAGCCCCAGCATTTT.